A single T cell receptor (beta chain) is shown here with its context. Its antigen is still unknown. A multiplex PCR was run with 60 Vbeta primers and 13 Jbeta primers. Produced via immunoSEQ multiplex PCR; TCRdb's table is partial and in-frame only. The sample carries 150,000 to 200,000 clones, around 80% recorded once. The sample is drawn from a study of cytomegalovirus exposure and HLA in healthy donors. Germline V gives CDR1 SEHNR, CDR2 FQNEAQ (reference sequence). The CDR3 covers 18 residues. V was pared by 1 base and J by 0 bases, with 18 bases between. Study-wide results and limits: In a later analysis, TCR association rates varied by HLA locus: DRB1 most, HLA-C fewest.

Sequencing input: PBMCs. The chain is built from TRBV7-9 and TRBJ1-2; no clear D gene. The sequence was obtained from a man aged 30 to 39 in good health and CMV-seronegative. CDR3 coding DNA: TGTGCCAGCAGCTTAGAGGTGGGCAGAAGCAGTCCTAACTATGGCTACACCTTC. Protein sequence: CASSLEVGRSSPNYGYTF. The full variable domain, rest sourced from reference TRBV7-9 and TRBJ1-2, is DTGVSQNPRHKITKRGQNVTFRCDPISEHNRLYWYRQTLGQGPEFLTYFQNEAQLEKSRLLSDRFSAERPKGSFSTLEIQRTEQGDSAMYLCASSLEVGRSSPNYGYTFGSGTRLTVV.